This T cell receptor (beta chain) was observed in a study of T cell responses to AZD1222 COVID-19 vaccine. V gave up 5 bases and J gave up 2 bases, with 12 bases separating them. This CDR3 is 14 amino acids long. Germline-derived CDR1 and CDR2 are SEHNR and FQNEAQ (reference sequence). Method: immunoSEQ multiplex PCR; TCRdb's copy keeps in-frame clones and lacks some. The sample holds 100,000 to 150,000 clones, 75% to 95% seen once. The TCR was taken from an adult in good health. The chain has TRBV7-9 and TRBJ1-2; unclear D gene. The starting material was peripheral blood, obtained on day 0 of AZD1222 vaccination. CDR3 amino acids: CASSRGSVNYGYTF. The CDR3 DNA sequence: TGTGCCAGCAGCCGTGGCTCGGTCAACTATGGCTACACCTTC.